A single sample is the source of the 14 T cell receptor beta chains below, sequenced in a study of blood T cell repertoires in COVID-19. Clones were sequenced by immunoSEQ multiplex PCR, and TCRdb holds only the in-frame ones, with some missing. Of about 130,000 clones listed, about 87% are singletons. The sequencing input was peripheral blood. The receptors shown here come from a woman aged 55-70 years with acute or convalescent COVID-19.

V gene TRBV24-1 combines with J gene TRBJ2-1; D call uncertain. V was trimmed by 9 bases and J by 6 bases, leaving 11 bases between them. CDR1 and CDR2 from the germline V gene are KGHDR and SFDVKD. The CDR3 spans 12 residues. The CDR3 sequence: CATGRDTNEQFF. For the CDR3, the DNA is TGTGCCACCGGCAGAGACACCAATGAGCAGTTCTTC.

Only one count was recorded for this clone. The missing conserved phenylalanine or tryptophan at the end of this CDR3 makes a read error likely. The DNA is left out, because the CDR3 cannot be placed on it with certainty; the CDR3 is given as TCRdb lists it. V is TRBV10-3 and J is TRBJ2-7; TRBD2 is the table's D call and was not checked against the DNA. The CDR3 has 10 amino acids, counting both end residues. The germline V gene has CDR1 ENHRY and CDR2 SYGVKD. CDR3 amino acids: CAISEGSPAG.

The DNA for the CDR3 is TGTGCCAGCAGCCCGGGACAGGGGAATAATCAGCCCCAGCATTTT. It encodes CASSPGQGNNQPQHF. The gene calls are TRBV5-8 and TRBJ1-5; 10 bases align to TRBD1. After removal of 4 bases from V and 4 bases from J, the junction contained 5 bases not matched to a gene. Germline CDR1 reads SGHTS; CDR2 reads YDEGEE. The CDR3 runs to 15 residues.

The chain recombines TRBV9 with TRBJ2-1; TRBD2 matches at 9 bases. J gave up 2 bases and V 0 bases, and 6 bases lay outside the gene matches. This CDR3 contains 17 residues. CDR1 SGDLS and CDR2 YYNGEE come from the germline V gene. CDR3 sequence: CASSVAMGGRAYNEQFF. The DNA of the CDR3 is TGTGCCAGCAGCGTAGCTATGGGCGGGAGGGCCTACAATGAGCAGTTCTTC.

The gene calls are TRBV10-3 and TRBJ2-5; a weak D match, TRBD2 (6 bases). Germline V gene data show CDR1 as ENHRY and CDR2 as SYGVKD. This CDR3 contains 12 residues. V lost 9 bases to trimming and J lost 0 bases, with 8 bases between them. The CDR3 here is CAIGDYQETQYF. CDR3 sequence (DNA): TGTGCCATTGGGGACTACCAAGAGACCCAGTACTTC.

The chain joins TRBV7-9 to TRBJ1-1, with a possible D match to TRBD1 (5 bases). Trimming cost V 5 bases and J 5 bases, with 12 bases left between them. Germline V gives CDR1 SEHNR, CDR2 FQNEAQ (reference sequence). The CDR3 is 13 amino acids. CDR3 nucleotide sequence: TGTGCCAGCAGCGACACGCAGGGTACTGAAGCTTTCTTT. This encodes CASSDTQGTEAFF.

V gene TRBV4-1 combines with J gene TRBJ1-6; 9 bases are a match to TRBD1. The germline gives CDR1 MGHRA, CDR2 YSYEKL. CDR3 size: 15 residues. V dropped 5 bases and J dropped 9; count of bases not matched to a gene: 8. The CDR3: CASSEGQGGGSPLHF. The CDR3, as DNA: TGCGCCAGCAGCGAGGGACAGGGAGGGGGTTCACCCCTCCACTTT.

The chain uses TRBV19 and TRBJ2-2; 10 bases agree with TRBD2. This CDR3 has 17 amino acids. Germline V gene data show CDR1 as LNHDA and CDR2 as SQIVND (reference sequence). J gave up 4 bases and V 6 bases, and 11 bases lay outside the gene matches. CDR3 sequence: CASRAGAGGPGTGELFF. The CDR3 bases are TGTGCCAGTAGAGCCGGAGCGGGAGGGCCGGGCACCGGGGAGCTGTTTTTT.

The rearrangement uses TRBV4-1 and TRBJ2-3; 14 bases line up with TRBD2. The ends lost 1 base at V and 6 bases at J; junction bases unmatched: 6. This CDR3 contains 17 residues. Germline CDR1 reads MGHRA; CDR2 reads YSYEKL. The CDR3 DNA follows: TGCGCCAGCAGCCAAGGACCGGGACTAGCGGGAGAGGATACGCAGTATTTT. As protein: CASSQGPGLAGEDTQYF.

This sequence joins TRBV19 and TRBJ2-1; D call uncertain. Germline V gives CDR1 LNHDA, CDR2 SQIVND (reference sequence). This CDR3 comprises 14 residues. The germline V and J ends were trimmed by 7 bases and 2 bases, with 12 bases remaining between them. CDR3: CASMIAPTYNEQFF. CDR3 in DNA: TGTGCCAGTATGATAGCTCCTACCTACAATGAGCAGTTCTTC.

In this sample, this clone turned up a few times. V usage is TRBV3-1 (or the pseudogene TRBV3-2) and J usage is TRBJ2-1; D is perhaps TRBD1 (6 bases). The CDR3 is 14 amino acids. V lost 1 base to trimming and J lost 14 bases, with 18 bases between them. Germline-derived CDR1 and CDR2 are LGHDT and YNNKEL (reference sequence). The CDR3 region is CASSQGPAETGKFF. In nucleotides, the CDR3 is TGTGCCAGCAGCCAAGGCCCCGCGGAGACAGGAAAGTTCTTC.

The V and J genes are TRBV28 and TRBJ2-1, with D possibly matching TRBD1 (6 bases). Trimming left V 2 bases short and J 5 bases short, with 13 bases between. Looked up from germline, CDR1 is MDHEN and CDR2 is SYDVKM. CDR3 size: 15 residues. The CDR3 DNA reads TGTGCCAGCAGTTTAATGGGGGCTCCTAACAATGAGCAGTTCTTC. Its translation is CASSLMGAPNNEQFF.

This clone appeared a few times. This chain joins TRBV29-1 and TRBJ2-1; weak D call: TRBD2 (5 bases). V lost 0 bases and J 6 bases, leaving 24 bases between the germline ends. The length of the CDR3 is 18 residues. Germline-derived CDR1 and CDR2 are SQVTM and ANQGSEA. CDR3 sequence (DNA): TGCAGCGTTGAAGAGTTGATTTCGGGTTCCCGTAGCGTCAATGAGCAGTTCTTC. Its protein is CSVEELISGSRSVNEQFF.

CDR3 in DNA: TGTGCCACCAGTGGGGGGACAGGGGTCGAGACCCAGTACTTC. Residues: CATSGGTGVETQYF. The V gene is TRBV24-1, the J gene TRBJ2-5; 10 nucleotides align to TRBD1. This CDR3 is 14 amino acids long. Germline trimming cut 5 bases from V and 5 bases from J; bases unmatched to any gene: 4. The germline CDR1 and CDR2 sequences are KGHDR and SFDVKD.